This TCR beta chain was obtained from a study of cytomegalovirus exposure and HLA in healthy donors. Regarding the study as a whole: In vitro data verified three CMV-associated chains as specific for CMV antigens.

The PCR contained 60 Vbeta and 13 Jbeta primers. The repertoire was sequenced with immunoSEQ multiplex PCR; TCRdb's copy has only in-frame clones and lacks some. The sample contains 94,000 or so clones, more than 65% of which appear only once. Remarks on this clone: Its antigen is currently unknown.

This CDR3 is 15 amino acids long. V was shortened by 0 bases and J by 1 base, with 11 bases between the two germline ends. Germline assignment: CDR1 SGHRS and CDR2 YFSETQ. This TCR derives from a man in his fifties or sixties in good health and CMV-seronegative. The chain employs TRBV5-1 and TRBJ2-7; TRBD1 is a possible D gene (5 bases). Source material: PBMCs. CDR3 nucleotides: TGCGCCAGCAGCTTGGTGCCAACAGGTTCCTACGAGCAGTACTTC. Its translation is CASSLVPTGSYEQYF.